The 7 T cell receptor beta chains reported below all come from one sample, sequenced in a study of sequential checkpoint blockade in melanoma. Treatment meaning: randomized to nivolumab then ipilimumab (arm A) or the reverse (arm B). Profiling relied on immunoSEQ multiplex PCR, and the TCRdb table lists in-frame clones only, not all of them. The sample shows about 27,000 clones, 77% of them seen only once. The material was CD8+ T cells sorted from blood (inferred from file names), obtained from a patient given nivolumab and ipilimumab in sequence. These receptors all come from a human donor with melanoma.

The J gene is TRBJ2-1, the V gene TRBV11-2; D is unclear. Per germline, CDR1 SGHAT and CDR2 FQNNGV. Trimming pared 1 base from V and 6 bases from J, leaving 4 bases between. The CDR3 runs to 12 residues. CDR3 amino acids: CASSLASNEQFF. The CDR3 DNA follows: TGTGCCAGCAGCTTAGCTTCCAATGAGCAGTTCTTC.

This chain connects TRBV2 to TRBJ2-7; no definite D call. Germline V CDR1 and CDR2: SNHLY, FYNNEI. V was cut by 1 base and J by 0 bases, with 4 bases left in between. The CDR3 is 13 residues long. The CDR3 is CASSEDISYEQYF. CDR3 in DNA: TGTGCCAGCAGTGAAGACATCTCCTACGAGCAGTACTTC.

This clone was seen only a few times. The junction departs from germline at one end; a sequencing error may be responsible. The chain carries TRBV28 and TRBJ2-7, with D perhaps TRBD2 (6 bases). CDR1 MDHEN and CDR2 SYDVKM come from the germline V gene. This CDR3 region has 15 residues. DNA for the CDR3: TGTGCCAGCAGTGAGGCGGGGATATCCCCCTACGGGGCGAACTTC. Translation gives CASSEAGISPYGANF.

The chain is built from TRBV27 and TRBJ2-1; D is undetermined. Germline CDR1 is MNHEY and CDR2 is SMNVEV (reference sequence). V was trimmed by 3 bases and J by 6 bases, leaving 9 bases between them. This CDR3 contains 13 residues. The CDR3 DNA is TGTGCCAGCAGTTTTAGTTCGGGCAATGAGCAGTTCTTC. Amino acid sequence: CASSFSSGNEQFF.

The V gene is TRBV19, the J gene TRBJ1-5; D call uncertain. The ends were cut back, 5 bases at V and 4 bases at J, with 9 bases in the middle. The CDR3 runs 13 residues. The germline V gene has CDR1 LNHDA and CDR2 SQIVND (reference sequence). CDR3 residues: CASSVRGNQPQHF. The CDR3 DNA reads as TGTGCCAGTAGTGTTAGAGGAAATCAGCCCCAGCATTTT. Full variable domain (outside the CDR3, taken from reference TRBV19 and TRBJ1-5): DGGITQSPKYLFRKEGQNVTLSCEQNLNHDAMYWYRQDPGQGLRLIYYSQIVNDFQKGDIAEGYSVSREKKESFPLTVTSAQKNPTAFYLCASSVRGNQPQHFGDGTRLSIL.

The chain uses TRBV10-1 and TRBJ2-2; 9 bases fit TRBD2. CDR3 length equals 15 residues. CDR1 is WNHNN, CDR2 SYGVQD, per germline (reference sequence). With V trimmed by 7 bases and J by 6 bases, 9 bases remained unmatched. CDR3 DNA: TGCGCCAGCACCAATAGCGGGGGAAGCCCCGGGGAGCTGTTTTTT. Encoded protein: CASTNSGGSPGELFF.

The CDR3 protein is CASSQERSTALYEQYF. The DNA of the CDR3 is TGCGCCAGCAGCCAAGAGAGGTCGACAGCCCTCTACGAGCAGTACTTC. The chain is built from TRBV4-1 and TRBJ2-7; maybe TRBD1 (5 bases). Germline-derived CDR1 and CDR2 are MGHRA and YSYEKL. The ends were cut back, 0 bases at V and 3 bases at J, with 15 bases in the middle. CDR3 size: 16 residues.